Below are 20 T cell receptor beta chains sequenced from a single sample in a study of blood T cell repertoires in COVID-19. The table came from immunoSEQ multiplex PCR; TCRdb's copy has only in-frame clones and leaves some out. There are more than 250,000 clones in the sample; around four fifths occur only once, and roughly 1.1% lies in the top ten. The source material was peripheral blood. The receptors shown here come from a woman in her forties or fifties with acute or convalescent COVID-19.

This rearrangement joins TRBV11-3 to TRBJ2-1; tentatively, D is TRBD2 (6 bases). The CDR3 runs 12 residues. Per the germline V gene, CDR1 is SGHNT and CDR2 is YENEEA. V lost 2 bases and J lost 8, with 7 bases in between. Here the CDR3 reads CASSLIADEQFF. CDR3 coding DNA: TGTGCCAGCAGCTTAATAGCGGATGAGCAGTTCTTC.

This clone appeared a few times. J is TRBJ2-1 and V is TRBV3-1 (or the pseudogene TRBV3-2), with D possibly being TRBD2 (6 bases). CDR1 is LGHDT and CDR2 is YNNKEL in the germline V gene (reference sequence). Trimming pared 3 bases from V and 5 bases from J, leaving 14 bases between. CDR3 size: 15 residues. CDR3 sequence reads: CASSQTGVENNEQFF. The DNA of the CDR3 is TGTGCCAGCAGCCAGACGGGGGTGGAGAACAATGAGCAGTTCTTC.

The CDR3 bases are TGTGCCTGGAGTGCGGGATTTGAGGTTGAAAAACTGTTTTTT. Translating it yields CAWSAGFEVEKLFF. The chain recombines TRBV30 with TRBJ1-4; D unresolved. Germline-derived CDR1 and CDR2 are GTSNPN and SVGIG (reference sequence). Between the trimmed V and J ends, which lost 1 base and 7 bases, there was a span of 13 bases. The CDR3 contains 14 residues.

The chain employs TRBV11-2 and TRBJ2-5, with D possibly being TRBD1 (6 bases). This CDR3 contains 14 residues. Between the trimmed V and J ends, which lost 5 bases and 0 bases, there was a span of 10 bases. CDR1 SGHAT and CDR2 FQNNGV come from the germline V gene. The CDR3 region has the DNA TGTGCCAGCAGCCCAGACAGGTACCAAGAGACCCAGTACTTC. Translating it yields CASSPDRYQETQYF.

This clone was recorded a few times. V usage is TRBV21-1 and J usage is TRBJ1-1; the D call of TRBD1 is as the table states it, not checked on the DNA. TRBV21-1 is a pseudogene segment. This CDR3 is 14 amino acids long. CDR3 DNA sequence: TGTGCCAGCAGCCCCAGGGGCCAGGACACTGAAGCTTTCTTT. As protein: CASSPRGQDTEAFF.

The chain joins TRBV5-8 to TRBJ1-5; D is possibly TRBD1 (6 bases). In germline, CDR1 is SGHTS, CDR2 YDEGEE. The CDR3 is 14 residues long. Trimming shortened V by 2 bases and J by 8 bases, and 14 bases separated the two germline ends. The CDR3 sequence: CASSFRQAYKPQHF. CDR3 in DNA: TGTGCCAGCAGCTTTCGACAGGCGTATAAGCCCCAGCATTTT.

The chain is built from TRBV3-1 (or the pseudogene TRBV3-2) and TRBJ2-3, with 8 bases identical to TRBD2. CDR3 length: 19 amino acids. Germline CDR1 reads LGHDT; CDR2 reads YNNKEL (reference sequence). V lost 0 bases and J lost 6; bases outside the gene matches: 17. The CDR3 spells CASSQEGQTSGDFWDTQYF. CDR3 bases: TGTGCCAGCAGCCAAGAGGGTCAAACTAGCGGAGACTTTTGGGATACGCAGTATTTT.

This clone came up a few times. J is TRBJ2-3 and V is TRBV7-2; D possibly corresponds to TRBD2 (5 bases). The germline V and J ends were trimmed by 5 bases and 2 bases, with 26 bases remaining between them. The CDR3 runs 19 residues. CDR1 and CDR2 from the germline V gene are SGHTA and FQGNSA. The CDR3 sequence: CASSHRGSSIATYTDTQYF. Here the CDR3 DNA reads TGTGCCAGCAGCCATAGAGGGTCGAGTATAGCTACTTACACAGATACGCAGTATTTT.

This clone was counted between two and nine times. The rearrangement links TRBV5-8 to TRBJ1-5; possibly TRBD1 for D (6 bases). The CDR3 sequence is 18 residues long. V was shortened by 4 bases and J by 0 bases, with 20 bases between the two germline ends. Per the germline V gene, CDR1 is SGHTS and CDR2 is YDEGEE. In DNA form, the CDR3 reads TGTGCCAGCAGCCCGAAACAGGGACACCTTTATAGCAATCAGCCCCAGCATTTT. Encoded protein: CASSPKQGHLYSNQPQHF.

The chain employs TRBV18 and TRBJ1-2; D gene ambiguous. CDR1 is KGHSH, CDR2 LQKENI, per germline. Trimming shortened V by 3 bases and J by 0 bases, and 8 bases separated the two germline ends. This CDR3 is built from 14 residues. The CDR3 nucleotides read TGTGCCAGCTCACCGGGCAGCTCTAACTATGGCTACACCTTC. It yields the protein CASSPGSSNYGYTF.

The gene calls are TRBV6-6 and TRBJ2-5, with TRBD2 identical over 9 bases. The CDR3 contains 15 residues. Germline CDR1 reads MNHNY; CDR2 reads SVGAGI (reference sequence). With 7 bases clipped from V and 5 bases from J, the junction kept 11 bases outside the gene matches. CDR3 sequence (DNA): TGTGCCAGCACCCCCGCGGGGGGGGCCCGGGAGACCCAGTACTTC. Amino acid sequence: CASTPAGGARETQYF.

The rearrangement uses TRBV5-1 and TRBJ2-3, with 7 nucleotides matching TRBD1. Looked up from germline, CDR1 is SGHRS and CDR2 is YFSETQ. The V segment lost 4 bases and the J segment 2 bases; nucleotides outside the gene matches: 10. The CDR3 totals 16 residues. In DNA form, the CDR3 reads TGCGCCAGCAGCCTTGAGCCAGGGGGTTCCACAGATACGCAGTATTTT. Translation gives CASSLEPGGSTDTQYF.

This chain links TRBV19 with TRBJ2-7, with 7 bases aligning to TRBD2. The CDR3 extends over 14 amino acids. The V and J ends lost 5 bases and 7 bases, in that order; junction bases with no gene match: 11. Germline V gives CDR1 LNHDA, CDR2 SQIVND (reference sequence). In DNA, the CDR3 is TGTGCCAGTAGTCTCGGGGCGGGAGCTTGGGAGCAGTACTTC. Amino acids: CASSLGAGAWEQYF. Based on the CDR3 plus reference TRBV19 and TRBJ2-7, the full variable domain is DGGITQSPKYLFRKEGQNVTLSCEQNLNHDAMYWYRQDPGQGLRLIYYSQIVNDFQKGDIAEGYSVSREKKESFPLTVTSAQKNPTAFYLCASSLGAGAWEQYFGPGTRLTVT.

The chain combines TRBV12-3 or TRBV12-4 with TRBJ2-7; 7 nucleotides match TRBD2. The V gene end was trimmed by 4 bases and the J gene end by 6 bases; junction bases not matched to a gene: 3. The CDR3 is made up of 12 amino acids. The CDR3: CASSWGGSEQYV. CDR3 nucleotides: TGTGCCAGCAGTTGGGGAGGGAGCGAGCAGTACGTC.

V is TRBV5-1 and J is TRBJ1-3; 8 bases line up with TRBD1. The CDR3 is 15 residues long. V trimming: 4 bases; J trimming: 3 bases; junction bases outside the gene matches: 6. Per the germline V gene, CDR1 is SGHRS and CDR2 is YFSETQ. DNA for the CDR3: TGCGCCAGCAGCATAGGACAGGGAAGTGGAAACACCATATATTTT. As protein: CASSIGQGSGNTIYF.

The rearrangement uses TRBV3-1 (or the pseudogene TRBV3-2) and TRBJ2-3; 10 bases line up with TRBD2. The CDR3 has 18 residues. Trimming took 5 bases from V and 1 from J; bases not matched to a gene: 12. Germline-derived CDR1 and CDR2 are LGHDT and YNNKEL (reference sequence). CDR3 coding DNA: TGTGCCAGCAGCGATGTAGCGGGGGGAAGTTTTGGCACAGATACGCAGTATTTT. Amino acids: CASSDVAGGSFGTDTQYF.

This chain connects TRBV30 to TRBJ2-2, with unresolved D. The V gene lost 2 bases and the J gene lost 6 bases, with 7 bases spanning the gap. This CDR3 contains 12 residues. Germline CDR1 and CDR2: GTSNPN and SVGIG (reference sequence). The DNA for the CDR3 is TGTGCCTGGAGTACAGAGTCCGGGGAGCTGTTTTTT. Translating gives CAWSTESGELFF.

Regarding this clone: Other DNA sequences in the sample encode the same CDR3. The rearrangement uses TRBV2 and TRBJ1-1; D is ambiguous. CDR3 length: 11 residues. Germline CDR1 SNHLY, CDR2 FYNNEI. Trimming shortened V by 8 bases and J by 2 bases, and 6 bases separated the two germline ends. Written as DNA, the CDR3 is TGTGCCAGCTCGTTAAACACTGAAGCTTTCTTT. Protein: CASSLNTEAFF.

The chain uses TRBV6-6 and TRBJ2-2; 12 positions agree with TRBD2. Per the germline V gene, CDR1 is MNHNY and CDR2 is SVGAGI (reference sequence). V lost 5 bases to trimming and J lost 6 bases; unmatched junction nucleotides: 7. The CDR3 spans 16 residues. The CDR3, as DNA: TGTGCCAGCAGTACGCGACTAGCGGGGGACCCCGGGGAGCTGTTTTTT. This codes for CASSTRLAGDPGELFF.

DNA for the CDR3: TGTGCCAGCAGTCCTCAGGGGCCCGTTTACGAGCAGTACTTC. This gives the protein CASSPQGPVYEQYF. The genes are TRBV27 and TRBJ2-7, with D perhaps TRBD1 (6 bases). CDR3 length: 14 amino acids. The V gene lost 5 bases and the J gene lost 4 bases, with 15 bases spanning the gap. Germline V gene sequence: CDR1 MNHEY, CDR2 SMNVEV (reference sequence).